This is a list of T cell receptor beta chains from one sample in a study of T-cell memory formation after mild COVID-19. MiXCR, run by TCRdb on the 5' RACE reads, gives a single entry per CDR3 protein. The sample consists of about 290,000 distinct CDR3 sequences, about 16% of them appearing once. Sequencing input: PBMCs or a T cell subset sorted from them (not recorded which). The receptors derive from a man aged 18 to 35 who had mild COVID-19 (a few samples of this study predate the infection). Cell type and time point are not known. CDR3s include the opening cysteine and the closing phenylalanine or tryptophan.

>TRBJ1-1|TRBV20-1
CSAGDRGNTEAFF
>TRBJ1-1|TRBV6-5
CASSYDMTSLGGEAFF
>TRBJ2-2|TRBV12-3/TRBV12-4
CASRGGLETGELFF
>TRBJ2-1|TRBV9
CASSVTSGYNEQFF
>TRBJ2-2|TRBV7-8
CASSLRTDVLSTGELFF
>TRBJ2-1|TRBV5-1
CASSEGEINEQFF
>TRBJ2-3|TRBV27
CASRYPGSTDTQYF
>TRBJ1-1|TRBV7-2
CASSHGQGRTTEAFF
>TRBJ2-2|TRBV29-1
CSVDRGHTGELFF
>TRBJ1-5|TRBV5-6
CASSLAGGHQPQHF
>TRBJ1-2|TRBV20-1
CSARARAGGYTF
>TRBJ1-5|TRBV7-8
CASSPRAGDSNQPQHF
>TRBJ1-1|TRBV7-3
CASSLTPTDQAAFF
>TRBJ1-1|TRBV7-8
CASSLRGADVVVAFF
>TRBJ2-7|TRBV5-6
CASSLEGTGYYEQYF
>TRBJ2-3|TRBV27
CASSSLAGGFTDTQYF
>TRBJ2-5|TRBV29-1
CSGQQSQETQYF
>TRBJ1-1|TRBV7-9
CASSLLQGENTEAFF
>TRBJ2-5|TRBV20-1
CSARFQGSWQETQYF
>TRBJ2-5|TRBV5-1
CASSLGQGLIETQYF
>TRBJ2-1|TRBV4-2
CASSQAITGLNEQFF
>TRBJ1-4|TRBV5-1
CASSPRDRGTNEKLFF
>TRBJ2-2|TRBV5-6
CASSPDGVTNTGELFF
>TRBJ1-6|TRBV6-1
CASSSTQGVPLHF